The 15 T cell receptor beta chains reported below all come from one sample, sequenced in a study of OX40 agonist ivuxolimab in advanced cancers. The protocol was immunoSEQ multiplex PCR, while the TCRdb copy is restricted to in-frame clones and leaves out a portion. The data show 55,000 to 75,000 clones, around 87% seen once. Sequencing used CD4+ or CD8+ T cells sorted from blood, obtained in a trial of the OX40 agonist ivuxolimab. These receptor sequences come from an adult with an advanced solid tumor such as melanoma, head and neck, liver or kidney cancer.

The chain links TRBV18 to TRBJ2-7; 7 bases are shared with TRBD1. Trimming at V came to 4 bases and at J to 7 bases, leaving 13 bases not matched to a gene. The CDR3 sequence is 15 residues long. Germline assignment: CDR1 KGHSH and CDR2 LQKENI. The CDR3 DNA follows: TGTGCCAGCTCACTTCAAGGGACAGTCGTTGGGGAGCAGTACTTC. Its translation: CASSLQGTVVGEQYF.

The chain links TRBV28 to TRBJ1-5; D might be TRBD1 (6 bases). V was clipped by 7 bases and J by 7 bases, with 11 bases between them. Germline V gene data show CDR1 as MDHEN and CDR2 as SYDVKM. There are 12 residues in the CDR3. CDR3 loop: CASTDSEQPQHF. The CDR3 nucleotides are TGTGCCAGCACGGACAGCGAACAGCCCCAGCATTTT. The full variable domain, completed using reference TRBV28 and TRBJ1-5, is DVKVTQSSRYLVKRTGEKVFLECVQDMDHENMFWYRQDPGLGLRLIYFSYDVKMKEKGDIPEGYSVSREKKERFSLILESASTNQTSMYLCASTDSEQPQHFGDGTRLSIL.

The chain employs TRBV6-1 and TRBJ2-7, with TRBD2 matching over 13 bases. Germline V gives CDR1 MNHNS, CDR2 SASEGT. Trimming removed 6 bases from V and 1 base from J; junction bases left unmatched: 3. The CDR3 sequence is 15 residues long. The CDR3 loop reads CASRQTSGGSYEQYF. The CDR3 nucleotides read TGTGCCAGCAGACAGACTAGCGGGGGGTCCTACGAGCAGTACTTC.

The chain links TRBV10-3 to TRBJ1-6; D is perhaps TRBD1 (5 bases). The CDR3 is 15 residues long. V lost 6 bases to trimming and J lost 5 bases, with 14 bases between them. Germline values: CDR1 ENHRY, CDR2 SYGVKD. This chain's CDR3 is CAISDWGGNNSPLHF. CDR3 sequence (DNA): TGTGCCATCAGCGATTGGGGGGGGAATAATTCACCCCTCCACTTT.

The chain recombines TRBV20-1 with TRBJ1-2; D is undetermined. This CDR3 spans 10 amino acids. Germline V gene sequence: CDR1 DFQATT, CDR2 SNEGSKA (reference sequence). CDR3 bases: TGCAGAGCACGGGATGAGGGCTACACCTTC. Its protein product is CRARDEGYTF.

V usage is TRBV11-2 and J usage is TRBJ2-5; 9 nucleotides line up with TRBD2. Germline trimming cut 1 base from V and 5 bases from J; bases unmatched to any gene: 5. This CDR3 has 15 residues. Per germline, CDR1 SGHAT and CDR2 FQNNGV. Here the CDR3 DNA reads TGTGCCAGCAGCTTAGTAGGGGGACTAGCTGAGACCCAGTACTTC. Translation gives CASSLVGGLAETQYF.

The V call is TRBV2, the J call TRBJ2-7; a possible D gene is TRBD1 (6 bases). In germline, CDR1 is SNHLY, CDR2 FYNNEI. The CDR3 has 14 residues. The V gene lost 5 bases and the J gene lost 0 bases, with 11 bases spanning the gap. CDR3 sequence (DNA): TGTGCCAGCAGTAGGCAGGGGTTCTCCTACGAGCAGTACTTC. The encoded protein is CASSRQGFSYEQYF.

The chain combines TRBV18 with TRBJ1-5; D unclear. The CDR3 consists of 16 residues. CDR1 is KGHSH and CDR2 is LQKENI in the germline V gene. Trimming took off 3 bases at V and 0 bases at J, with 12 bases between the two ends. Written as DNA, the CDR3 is TGTGCCAGCTCACCTTATACAACAAATAGCAATCAGCCCCAGCATTTT. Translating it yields CASSPYTTNSNQPQHF.

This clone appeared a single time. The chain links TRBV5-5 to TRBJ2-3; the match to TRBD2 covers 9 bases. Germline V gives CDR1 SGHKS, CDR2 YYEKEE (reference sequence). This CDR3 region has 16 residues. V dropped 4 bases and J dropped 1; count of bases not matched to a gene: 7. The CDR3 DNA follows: TGTGCCAGCAGCCAGAGAAGGACTAGCGGCACAGATACGCAGTATTTT. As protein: CASSQRRTSGTDTQYF. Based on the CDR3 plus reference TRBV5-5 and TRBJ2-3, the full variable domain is DAGVTQSPTHLIKTRGQQVTLRCSPISGHKSVSWYQQVLGQGPQFIFQYYEKEERGRGNFPDRFSARQFPNYSSELNVNALLLGDSALYLCASSQRRTSGTDTQYFGPGTRLTVL.

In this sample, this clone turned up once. The CDR3 coding sequence is TGTGCCAGCAGTTACTCGACCGGACAGGGGGTAAAACTGTTTTTT. Protein product: CASSYSTGQGVKLFF. This sequence joins TRBV6-5 and TRBJ1-4; 10 bases are a match to TRBD1. Germline loops: CDR1 MNHEY, CDR2 SVGAGI. The CDR3 runs 15 residues. V lost 0 bases and J lost 10; bases outside the gene matches: 5.

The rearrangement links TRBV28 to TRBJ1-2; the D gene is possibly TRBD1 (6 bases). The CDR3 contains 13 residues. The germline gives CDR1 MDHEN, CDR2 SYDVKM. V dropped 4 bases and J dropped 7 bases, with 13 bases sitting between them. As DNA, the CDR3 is TGTGCCAGCAGTTCGAGGCACAGGGCTGGCTACACCTTC. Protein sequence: CASSSRHRAGYTF.

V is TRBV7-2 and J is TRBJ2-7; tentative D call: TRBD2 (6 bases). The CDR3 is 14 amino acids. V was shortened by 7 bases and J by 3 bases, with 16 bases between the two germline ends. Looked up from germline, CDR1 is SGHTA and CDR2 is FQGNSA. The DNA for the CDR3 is TGTGCCAGCACCCCGACGGGAGATTTCTACGAGCAGTACTTC. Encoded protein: CASTPTGDFYEQYF.

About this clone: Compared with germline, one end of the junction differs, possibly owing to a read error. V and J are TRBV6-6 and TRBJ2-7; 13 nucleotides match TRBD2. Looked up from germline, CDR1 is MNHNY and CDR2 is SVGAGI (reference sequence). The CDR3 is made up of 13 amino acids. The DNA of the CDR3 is TGTGCCAGCACTCCTGGACTAGCGGGGGCGCTCGGCTTC. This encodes CASTPGLAGALGF.

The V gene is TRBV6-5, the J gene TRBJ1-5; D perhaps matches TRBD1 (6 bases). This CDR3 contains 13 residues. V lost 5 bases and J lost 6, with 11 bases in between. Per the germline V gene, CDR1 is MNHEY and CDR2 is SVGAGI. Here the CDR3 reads CASSQGHLQPQHF. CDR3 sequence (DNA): TGTGCCAGCAGTCAGGGACACCTTCAGCCCCAGCATTTT.

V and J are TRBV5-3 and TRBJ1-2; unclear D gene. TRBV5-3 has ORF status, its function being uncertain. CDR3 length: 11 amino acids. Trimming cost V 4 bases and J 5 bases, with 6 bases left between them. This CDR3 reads CARSAVYGYTF. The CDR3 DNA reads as TGTGCCAGAAGCGCAGTGTATGGCTACACCTTC.